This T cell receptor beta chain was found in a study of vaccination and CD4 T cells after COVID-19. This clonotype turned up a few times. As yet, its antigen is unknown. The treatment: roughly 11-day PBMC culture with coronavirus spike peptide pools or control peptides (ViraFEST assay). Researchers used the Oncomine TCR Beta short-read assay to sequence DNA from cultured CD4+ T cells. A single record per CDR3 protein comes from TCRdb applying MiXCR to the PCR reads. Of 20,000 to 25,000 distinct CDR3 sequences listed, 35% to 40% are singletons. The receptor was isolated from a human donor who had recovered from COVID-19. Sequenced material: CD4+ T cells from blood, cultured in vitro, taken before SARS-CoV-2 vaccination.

The CDR3: CASSSAGEETQYF. DNA for the CDR3: TGTGCCAGCAGCTCTGCGGGGGAAGAGACCCAGTACTTC. This sequence joins TRBV5-4 and TRBJ2-5, with TRBD2 matching over 7 bases. The germline CDR1 and CDR2 sequences are SGHNT and YYREEE (reference sequence). The V gene end was trimmed by 3 bases and the J gene end by 3 bases; junction bases not matched to a gene: 2. The CDR3 is 13 amino acids.